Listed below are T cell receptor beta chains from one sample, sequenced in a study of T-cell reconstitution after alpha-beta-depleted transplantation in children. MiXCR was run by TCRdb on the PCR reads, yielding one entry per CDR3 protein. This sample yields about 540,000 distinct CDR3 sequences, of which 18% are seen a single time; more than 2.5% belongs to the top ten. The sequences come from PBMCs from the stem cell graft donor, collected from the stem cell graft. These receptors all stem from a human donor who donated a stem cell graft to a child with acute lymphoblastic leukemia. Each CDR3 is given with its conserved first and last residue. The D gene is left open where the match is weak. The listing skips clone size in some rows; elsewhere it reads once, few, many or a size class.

cdr3_aa: CAMGSRVLSYEQYF
cdr3_nt: TGCGCCATGGGCTCCAGGGTGCTCTCCTACGAGCAGTACTTC
clone_size: NA
d_call: NA
cdr3_length: 14
v_call: TRBV4-1
j_call: TRBJ2-7

cdr3_aa: CASSPLPRGRASKQFF
cdr3_nt: TGTGCCAGCAGCCCCCTCCCTCGCGGGAGGGCATCCAAGCAGTTCTTC
clone_size: NA
d_call: TRBD2
cdr3_length: 16
v_call: TRBV7-2
j_call: TRBJ2-1

cdr3_aa: CASSLVGSPGNIQYF
cdr3_nt: TGTGCCAGCAGCTTAGTAGGGAGCCCCGGAAACATTCAGTACTTC
clone_size: NA
d_call: NA
cdr3_length: 15
v_call: TRBV11-2
j_call: TRBJ2-4

cdr3_aa: CRGTGNNYGYTF
cdr3_nt: TGCAGGGGAACAGGAAACAACTATGGCTACACCTTC
clone_size: many
d_call: NA
cdr3_length: 12
v_call: TRBV20-1
j_call: TRBJ1-2

cdr3_aa: CASRTTGRNEQFF
cdr3_nt: TGTGCCAGCAGGACCACTGGACGAAATGAGCAGTTCTTC
clone_size: few
d_call: NA
cdr3_length: 13
v_call: TRBV9
j_call: TRBJ2-1

cdr3_aa: CASSLGGGEPQHF
cdr3_nt: TGTGCCAGCAGCTTAGGGGGTGGGGAACCCCAGCATTTT
clone_size: NA
d_call: NA
cdr3_length: 13
v_call: TRBV11-2
j_call: TRBJ1-5

cdr3_aa: CASSQYIHEQYF
cdr3_nt: TGTGCCAGCAGCCAGTACATCCACGAGCAGTACTTC
clone_size: NA
d_call: NA
cdr3_length: 12
v_call: TRBV3-1
j_call: TRBJ2-7

cdr3_aa: CASSLAAGIHYEQYF
cdr3_nt: TGTGCCAGCAGCTTAGCTGCGGGTATACATTACGAGCAGTACTTC
clone_size: few
d_call: NA
cdr3_length: 15
v_call: TRBV7-9
j_call: TRBJ2-7

cdr3_aa: CASSPGLEFGTQYF
cdr3_nt: TGTGCCAGCAGTCCCGGACTAGAGTTTGGGACCCAGTACTTC
clone_size: NA
d_call: TRBD2
cdr3_length: 14
v_call: TRBV12-3/TRBV12-4
j_call: TRBJ2-5

cdr3_aa: CASSSSGLTDTQYF
cdr3_nt: TGTGCCAGCAGTTCTAGCGGTCTCACAGATACGCAGTATTTT
clone_size: NA
d_call: TRBD2
cdr3_length: 14
v_call: TRBV6-5
j_call: TRBJ2-3

cdr3_aa: CASRPQGFQSEQFF
cdr3_nt: TGCGCCAGCAGACCACAGGGATTCCAATCGGAGCAGTTCTTC
clone_size: few
d_call: NA
cdr3_length: 14
v_call: TRBV5-1
j_call: TRBJ2-1

cdr3_aa: CSARARDWTSGEQFF
cdr3_nt: TGCAGTGCTAGAGCCCGGGACTGGACCTCGGGCGAGCAGTTCTTC
clone_size: NA
d_call: NA
cdr3_length: 15
v_call: TRBV20-1
j_call: TRBJ2-1

cdr3_aa: CASSVTPYTDTQYF
cdr3_nt: TGTGCCAGCAGCGTAACGCCGTATACAGATACGCAGTATTTT
clone_size: NA
d_call: NA
cdr3_length: 14
v_call: TRBV7-9
j_call: TRBJ2-3

cdr3_aa: CASSYQDRAYGYTF
cdr3_nt: TGTGCCAGCAGCTACCAAGACAGGGCCTATGGCTACACCTTC
clone_size: NA
d_call: TRBD1
cdr3_length: 14
v_call: TRBV12-3/TRBV12-4
j_call: TRBJ1-2

cdr3_aa: CASSQEGRAEAFF
cdr3_nt: TGCGCCAGCAGCCAAGAGGGGAGGGCTGAAGCTTTCTTT
clone_size: NA
d_call: NA
cdr3_length: 13
v_call: TRBV4-1
j_call: TRBJ1-1

cdr3_aa: CASSKGRQGDQPQHF
cdr3_nt: TGTGCCAGCAGCAAAGGTCGGCAGGGAGATCAGCCCCAGCATTTT
clone_size: few
d_call: NA
cdr3_length: 15
v_call: TRBV21-1
j_call: TRBJ1-5

cdr3_aa: CASSLRGSGTSYNEQFF
cdr3_nt: TGTGCCAGCAGCTTAAGGGGGAGCGGGACCTCCTACAATGAGCAGTTCTTC
clone_size: NA
d_call: NA
cdr3_length: 17
v_call: TRBV7-2
j_call: TRBJ2-1

cdr3_aa: CASRGGGMGAVPYEQYF
cdr3_nt: TGTGCCAGCAGAGGGGGAGGCATGGGGGCTGTCCCCTACGAGCAGTACTTC
clone_size: few
d_call: NA
cdr3_length: 17
v_call: TRBV28
j_call: TRBJ2-7

cdr3_aa: CSARDLAGGPRNEQYF
cdr3_nt: TGCAGTGCTAGAGATCTAGCGGGAGGGCCGAGGAACGAGCAGTACTTC
clone_size: few
d_call: TRBD2
cdr3_length: 16
v_call: TRBV20-1
j_call: TRBJ2-7

cdr3_aa: CASRTVNTEAFF
cdr3_nt: TGTGCCAGCAGGACCGTGAACACTGAAGCTTTCTTT
clone_size: many
d_call: NA
cdr3_length: 12
v_call: TRBV6-1
j_call: TRBJ1-1

cdr3_aa: CASSLRTVSYEQYF
cdr3_nt: TGTGCCAGCAGTTTAAGGACGGTCTCCTACGAGCAGTACTTC
clone_size: once
d_call: NA
cdr3_length: 14
v_call: TRBV12-3/TRBV12-4
j_call: TRBJ2-7

cdr3_aa: CASSSPGRRSSYEQYF
cdr3_nt: TGTGCCAGCAGTTCTCCCGGGAGAAGAAGCTCCTACGAGCAGTACTTC
clone_size: many
d_call: NA
cdr3_length: 16
v_call: TRBV12-3/TRBV12-4
j_call: TRBJ2-7

cdr3_aa: CASSPGQGIETQYF
cdr3_nt: TGTGCCAGTAGTCCGGGACAGGGGATCGAGACCCAGTACTTC
clone_size: NA
d_call: TRBD1
cdr3_length: 14
v_call: TRBV19
j_call: TRBJ2-5

cdr3_aa: CASIRGNEQFF
cdr3_nt: TGTGCCAGCATCCGAGGGAATGAGCAGTTCTTC
clone_size: NA
d_call: NA
cdr3_length: 11
v_call: TRBV25-1
j_call: TRBJ2-1

cdr3_aa: CASSLVSGSPQEQFF
cdr3_nt: TGTGCCAGCAGCTTAGTGAGCGGGAGCCCCCAGGAGCAGTTCTTC
clone_size: few
d_call: TRBD2
cdr3_length: 15
v_call: TRBV7-2
j_call: TRBJ2-1

cdr3_aa: CASSPVGADTQYF
cdr3_nt: TGTGCCAGCAGTCCCGTCGGGGCAGATACGCAGTATTTT
clone_size: NA
d_call: NA
cdr3_length: 13
v_call: TRBV7-9
j_call: TRBJ2-3

cdr3_aa: CASRGLAGAYEQYF
cdr3_nt: TGTGCCAGCCGTGGACTAGCGGGCGCCTACGAGCAGTACTTC
clone_size: NA
d_call: TRBD2
cdr3_length: 14
v_call: TRBV12-3/TRBV12-4
j_call: TRBJ2-7

cdr3_aa: CASSTITWGASNEQFF
cdr3_nt: TGTGCCAGCTCAACGATAACATGGGGCGCTTCAAATGAGCAGTTCTTC
clone_size: NA
d_call: NA
cdr3_length: 16
v_call: TRBV18
j_call: TRBJ2-1

cdr3_aa: CSPHSGPEVF
cdr3_nt: TGCAGCCCCCACTCGGGACCGGAAGTCTTC
clone_size: NA
d_call: NA
cdr3_length: 10
v_call: TRBV29-1
j_call: TRBJ2-7

cdr3_aa: CSVLPRDRGHEQYF
cdr3_nt: TGCAGCGTCCTACCCCGGGACAGGGGCCACGAGCAGTACTTC
clone_size: few
d_call: TRBD1
cdr3_length: 14
v_call: TRBV29-1
j_call: TRBJ2-7

cdr3_aa: CASSERTSGSNADTQYF
cdr3_nt: TGCGCCAGCAGTGAGAGAACTAGCGGGAGTAACGCAGATACGCAGTATTTT
clone_size: NA
d_call: TRBD2
cdr3_length: 17
v_call: TRBV10-2
j_call: TRBJ2-3

cdr3_aa: CASSFREANYGYTF
cdr3_nt: TGTGCCAGCAGTTTTCGGGAAGCTAACTATGGCTACACCTTC
clone_size: NA
d_call: NA
cdr3_length: 14
v_call: TRBV12-3/TRBV12-4
j_call: TRBJ1-2

cdr3_aa: CASSFNLYEQYF
cdr3_nt: TGTGCCAGCAGCTTTAACCTCTACGAGCAGTACTTC
clone_size: NA
d_call: NA
cdr3_length: 12
v_call: TRBV7-9
j_call: TRBJ2-7

cdr3_aa: CASSGAFGTDTQYF
cdr3_nt: TGCGCCAGCAGCGGCGCCTTTGGCACAGATACGCAGTATTTT
clone_size: few
d_call: NA
cdr3_length: 14
v_call: TRBV5-1
j_call: TRBJ2-3

cdr3_aa: CASSQEARGVANTEAFF
cdr3_nt: TGCGCCAGCAGCCAAGAGGCTCGGGGAGTTGCGAACACTGAAGCTTTCTTT
clone_size: NA
d_call: NA
cdr3_length: 17
v_call: TRBV4-1
j_call: TRBJ1-1

cdr3_aa: CASLAGGNEQFF
cdr3_nt: TGCGCCAGCTTAGCGGGAGGCAATGAGCAGTTCTTC
clone_size: NA
d_call: TRBD2
cdr3_length: 12
v_call: TRBV4-1
j_call: TRBJ2-1

cdr3_aa: CASSLAQGGNEQFF
cdr3_nt: TGTGCCAGCAGCTTAGCACAGGGCGGGAATGAGCAGTTCTTC
clone_size: few
d_call: NA
cdr3_length: 14
v_call: TRBV7-9
j_call: TRBJ2-1

cdr3_aa: CSPDGGTHGYTF
cdr3_nt: TGCAGCCCCGATGGGGGGACCCATGGCTACACCTTC
clone_size: few
d_call: NA
cdr3_length: 12
v_call: TRBV29-1
j_call: TRBJ1-2

cdr3_aa: CAISEETGMNTEAFF
cdr3_nt: TGTGCCATCAGTGAGGAGACAGGAATGAACACTGAAGCTTTCTTT
clone_size: NA
d_call: NA
cdr3_length: 15
v_call: TRBV10-3
j_call: TRBJ1-1

cdr3_aa: CASSLLAQRVGKFF
cdr3_nt: TGTGCCAGCAGCTTATTGGCCCAAAGGGTTGGGAAGTTCTTC
clone_size: NA
d_call: NA
cdr3_length: 14
v_call: TRBV7-2
j_call: TRBJ2-1

cdr3_aa: CSARGGPGNTIYF
cdr3_nt: TGCAGTGCTAGAGGGGGGCCCGGAAACACCATATATTTT
clone_size: NA
d_call: NA
cdr3_length: 13
v_call: TRBV20-1
j_call: TRBJ1-3

cdr3_aa: CASSLMWDGYEQYF
cdr3_nt: TGTGCCAGCAGCCTAATGTGGGATGGCTACGAGCAGTACTTC
clone_size: few
d_call: NA
cdr3_length: 14
v_call: TRBV7-9
j_call: TRBJ2-7

cdr3_aa: CASSLTGGATSYEQYF
cdr3_nt: TGTGCCAGCAGCTTAACCGGGGGAGCAACTTCCTACGAGCAGTACTTC
clone_size: few
d_call: NA
cdr3_length: 16
v_call: TRBV7-3
j_call: TRBJ2-7

cdr3_aa: CASSDERGHYYGYTF
cdr3_nt: TGCGCCAGCAGCGATGAAAGGGGGCATTACTATGGCTACACCTTC
clone_size: NA
d_call: TRBD1
cdr3_length: 15
v_call: TRBV5-1
j_call: TRBJ1-2

cdr3_aa: CASSIRFTGNTGELFF
cdr3_nt: TGTGCCAGTAGTATTAGGTTTACGGGGAACACCGGGGAGCTGTTTTTT
clone_size: NA
d_call: NA
cdr3_length: 16
v_call: TRBV19
j_call: TRBJ2-2

cdr3_aa: CASSSAGTGGVNEQFF
cdr3_nt: TGCGCCAGCAGCTCCGCCGGGACAGGGGGGGTTAATGAGCAGTTCTTC
clone_size: NA
d_call: TRBD1
cdr3_length: 16
v_call: TRBV5-1
j_call: TRBJ2-1

cdr3_aa: CATKNVGTGDYGYTF
cdr3_nt: TGTGCAACTAAAAACGTGGGGACAGGGGACTATGGCTACACCTTC
clone_size: NA
d_call: TRBD1
cdr3_length: 15
v_call: TRBV19
j_call: TRBJ1-2

cdr3_aa: CASSFSGLAGAGELFF
cdr3_nt: TGTGCCAGCAGTTTCTCGGGACTAGCGGGAGCAGGGGAGCTGTTTTTT
clone_size: NA
d_call: TRBD2
cdr3_length: 16
v_call: TRBV12-3/TRBV12-4
j_call: TRBJ2-2

cdr3_aa: CASGTSGSDEQFF
cdr3_nt: TGCGCCAGCGGGACTAGCGGGAGTGATGAGCAGTTCTTC
clone_size: few
d_call: TRBD2
cdr3_length: 13
v_call: TRBV4-1
j_call: TRBJ2-1

cdr3_aa: CASSLGQTGILTF
cdr3_nt: TGTGCCAGCAGCTTAGGTCAGACAGGCATCCTGACTTTC
clone_size: few
d_call: NA
cdr3_length: 13
v_call: TRBV11-2
j_call: TRBJ2-6

cdr3_aa: CASSWQDSYEQYF
cdr3_nt: TGTGCCAGCAGCTGGCAGGACTCCTACGAGCAGTACTTC
clone_size: few
d_call: NA
cdr3_length: 13
v_call: TRBV7-9
j_call: TRBJ2-7

cdr3_aa: CSARAGEGGGYEQYF
cdr3_nt: TGCAGTGCTAGAGCAGGAGAGGGGGGAGGCTACGAGCAGTACTTC
clone_size: NA
d_call: NA
cdr3_length: 15
v_call: TRBV20-1
j_call: TRBJ2-7

cdr3_aa: CASSSTGPNRANEKLFF
cdr3_nt: TGTGCCAGCAGTTCGACGGGACCTAATAGGGCTAATGAAAAACTGTTTTTT
clone_size: NA
d_call: NA
cdr3_length: 17
v_call: TRBV6-5
j_call: TRBJ1-4

cdr3_aa: CASRSGVGSYNSPLHF
cdr3_nt: TGTGCCAGCAGGTCGGGGGTAGGATCCTATAATTCACCCCTCCACTTT
clone_size: few
d_call: NA
cdr3_length: 16
v_call: TRBV9
j_call: TRBJ1-6

cdr3_aa: CASSSISGMGEQYF
cdr3_nt: TGTGCCAGCAGTTCAATTAGCGGGATGGGGGAGCAGTACTTC
clone_size: few
d_call: TRBD2
cdr3_length: 14
v_call: TRBV27
j_call: TRBJ2-7

cdr3_aa: CATRGQAQETQYF
cdr3_nt: TGTGCCACCAGGGGACAGGCTCAAGAGACCCAGTACTTC
clone_size: few
d_call: TRBD1
cdr3_length: 13
v_call: TRBV15
j_call: TRBJ2-5

cdr3_aa: CSTTGGRAKNEQFF
cdr3_nt: TGCAGTACAACCGGGGGGAGGGCCAAGAATGAGCAGTTCTTC
clone_size: NA
d_call: TRBD2
cdr3_length: 14
v_call: TRBV20-1
j_call: TRBJ2-1